The 10 T cell receptor beta chains listed next were all sequenced from one sample in a study of OX40 agonist ivuxolimab in advanced cancers. Libraries were prepared by immunoSEQ multiplex PCR; TCRdb keeps only in-frame clonotypes and omits some of them. The sample lists roughly 29,000 clones; roughly 90% were seen once. Source: CD4+ or CD8+ T cells sorted from blood, taken in a trial of the OX40 agonist ivuxolimab. Every receptor here comes from an adult with an advanced solid tumor such as melanoma, head and neck, liver or kidney cancer.

J is TRBJ2-1 and V is TRBV15; 9 nucleotides line up with TRBD2. The CDR3 length is 15 residues. With 9 bases clipped from V and 4 bases from J, the junction kept 10 bases outside the gene matches. Per germline, CDR1 LNHNV and CDR2 YYDKDF (reference sequence). CDR3 in amino acids: CATRRLADLYNEQFF. The CDR3 DNA follows: TGTGCCACGAGACGACTAGCGGATTTATACAATGAGCAGTTCTTC.

The rearrangement joins TRBV9 to TRBJ1-5; D ambiguous. Looked up from germline, CDR1 is SGDLS and CDR2 is YYNGEE. The CDR3 has 14 residues. The V end was cut by 1 base, the J end by 2 bases, with 7 bases between. CDR3 loop: CASSVWGGNQPQHF. In DNA form, the CDR3 reads TGTGCCAGCAGCGTATGGGGAGGCAATCAGCCCCAGCATTTT.

The V and J genes are TRBV27 and TRBJ2-7, with D possibly matching TRBD1 (6 bases). The CDR3 loop spans 14 amino acids. Trimming took 7 bases from V and 3 from J, leaving 16 bases between them. CDR1 is MNHEY and CDR2 is SMNVEV in the germline V gene (reference sequence). CDR3 nucleotides: TGTGCCAGCAATCCTTGGGGGCCCAACTACGAGCAGTACTTC. This encodes CASNPWGPNYEQYF.

The chain combines TRBV4-3 with TRBJ2-4; D tentatively reads TRBD1 or TRBD2 (6 bases each). This CDR3 has 15 amino acids. Germline V lookup: CDR1 LGHNA, CDR2 YSLEER. V was pared by 1 base and J by 6 bases, with 13 bases between. Here the CDR3 reads CASSQVRGLRNIQYF. The CDR3 DNA is TGCGCCAGCAGCCAAGTCCGGGGGCTGAGAAACATTCAGTACTTC.

The rearrangement links TRBV7-9 to TRBJ1-5; 8 bases line up with TRBD1. The J segment lost 5 bases and the V segment lost 5 bases, leaving 8 bases of the junction unmatched. The germline CDR1 and CDR2 sequences are SEHNR and FQNEAQ (reference sequence). The CDR3 contains 15 residues. The CDR3 here is CASSRIDRGYQPQHF. The CDR3 coding sequence is TGTGCCAGCAGCCGAATTGACAGGGGTTATCAGCCCCAGCATTTT.

The rearrangement uses TRBV2 and TRBJ1-1, with D tentatively TRBD1 (6 bases). CDR1 is SNHLY, CDR2 FYNNEI, per germline. V lost 6 bases and J 5 bases, leaving 19 bases between the germline ends. The CDR3 loop spans 15 amino acids. CDR3: CASRDQGPRRTEAFF. CDR3 bases: TGTGCCAGCAGGGATCAGGGGCCCCGACGGACTGAAGCTTTCTTT.

The chain has TRBV7-2 and TRBJ2-3, with 7 bases identical to TRBD2. The CDR3 extends over 16 amino acids. CDR1 and CDR2 (germline): SGHTA, FQGNSA. V dropped 5 bases and J dropped 3; count of bases not matched to a gene: 11. CDR3 loop: CASSPQRGKGTDTQYF. CDR3 bases: TGTGCCAGCAGCCCACAGCGGGGCAAGGGGACAGATACGCAGTATTTT.

The CDR3 loop reads CASSYGGLPKDYGYTF. As DNA, the CDR3 is TGTGCCAGCAGTTACGGGGGACTCCCAAAGGACTATGGCTACACCTTC. The J gene is TRBJ1-2, the V gene TRBV6-5; D is possibly TRBD1 (5 bases). The germline V and J ends were trimmed by 2 bases and 3 bases, with 16 bases remaining between them. This CDR3 contains 16 residues. CDR1 is MNHEY, CDR2 SVGAGI, per germline.

The rearrangement uses TRBV9 and TRBJ1-1; 9 bases map to TRBD1. CDR1 is SGDLS and CDR2 is YYNGEE in the germline V gene. CDR3 length equals 13 residues. After removal of 6 bases from V and 10 bases from J, the junction contained 10 bases not matched to a gene. CDR3: CASTLAGTGRAFF. The CDR3 DNA is TGTGCCAGCACCCTCGCCGGGACAGGGAGAGCTTTCTTT.

Comment on this clone: This same CDR3 is encoded by further DNA sequences in the sample. The V gene is TRBV28, the J gene TRBJ1-5, with 10 bases fitting TRBD1. Germline V lookup: CDR1 MDHEN, CDR2 SYDVKM. Losses at the gene ends were 6 bases for V and 2 bases for J; bases not matched to a gene: 13. The CDR3 totals 18 residues. The CDR3 DNA sequence: TGTGCCAGCAGCCCAAGGACAGGGGGATTGGGCGGCAATCAGCCCCAGCATTTT. This translates into CASSPRTGGLGGNQPQHF.